This T cell receptor beta chain was profiled in a study of blood T cell repertoires in COVID-19. Authors' methods: It was from reference gene primer amplification that nucleated cell counts were estimated. Profiling relied on immunoSEQ multiplex PCR, and the TCRdb table lists in-frame clones only, not all of them. The V and J calls and clone size are taken from that table; D and trimming were inferred from the DNA. Among 150,000 to 200,000 clones listed, about three quarters were seen once. Material for sequencing was peripheral blood. The clonotype was recovered from a woman in her seventies with acute or convalescent COVID-19.

The CDR3 DNA is TGTGCCAGCAGCTTACAGGGTTATAGAGAGACCCAGTACTTC. The encoded protein is CASSLQGYRETQYF. The chain carries TRBV5-4 and TRBJ2-5, with D perhaps TRBD1 (6 bases). The CDR3 consists of 14 residues. CDR1 is SGHNT, CDR2 YYREEE, per germline (reference sequence). V was pared by 2 bases and J by 4 bases, with 12 bases between.